A selection of T cell receptor beta chains follows, all from one sample in a study of control samples from healthy donors and cancer patients. TCRdb keeps only in-frame clones here, not all; method: immunoSEQ multiplex PCR. This sample yields tens of thousands of clones, of which 95% to 97% are seen a single time; about 1.9% belongs to the top ten. Material for sequencing was blood. The receptors shown here come from a woman in her twenties or thirties in good health. CDR3s include the opening cysteine and the closing phenylalanine or tryptophan.

j_call | v_call | cdr3_aa
TRBJ2-1 | TRBV19 | CASSIGTGSNEQFF
TRBJ2-2 | TRBV2 | CASSQLAVAGELFF
TRBJ2-1 | TRBV3-1/TRBV3-2 | CASSPSPGQGADEQFF
TRBJ2-5 | TRBV5-1 | CASSLGVGGETQYF
TRBJ1-5 | TRBV28 | CASRSLTGGGQPQHF
TRBJ1-2 | TRBV6-6 | CASSYEGSYGYTF
TRBJ2-1 | TRBV29-1 | CSVERAGGEQFF
TRBJ2-1 | TRBV30 | CAWSVGFDEQFF
TRBJ1-1 | TRBV10-3 | CAISKRDGNTEAFF
TRBJ2-1 | TRBV18 | CASSPSVEQFF
TRBJ1-2 | TRBV20-1 | CSASSAGGVYGYTF
TRBJ2-7 | TRBV7-6 | CASSTSQGGEQYF
TRBJ1-1 | TRBV12-3/TRBV12-4 | CASSLEGNTEAFF
TRBJ1-4 | TRBV12-3/TRBV12-4 | CASSGPSGKLFF
TRBJ1-1 | TRBV12-3/TRBV12-4 | CASTRTEAFF
TRBJ2-7 | TRBV4-2 | CASSQTARYSYEQYF
TRBJ2-7 | TRBV28 | CASGSGLYEQYF
TRBJ2-1 | TRBV28 | CASTKGLAGDPEQFF
TRBJ2-7 | TRBV28 | CASGHPPGQGFEQYF
TRBJ2-7 | TRBV27 | CASRGTSEMSYEQYF
TRBJ2-7 | TRBV11-2 | CASSLEGGDGEQYF
TRBJ2-1 | TRBV29-1 | CSVRTGVKDEQFF
TRBJ2-1 | TRBV10-3 | CAITPTLAGAGNEQFF
TRBJ1-1 | TRBV30 | CAWSPPGQGNTEAFF
TRBJ2-7 | TRBV6-2/TRBV6-3 | CASSYAVDGPYEQYF
TRBJ2-1 | TRBV29-1 | CSGKTGDNYNEQFF
TRBJ1-2 | TRBV9 | CASSVLGTPNYGYTF
TRBJ2-2 | TRBV3-1/TRBV3-2 | CASSQDLRESRELFF
TRBJ2-1 | TRBV10-1 | CASRERFYNEQFF
TRBJ2-1 | TRBV4-2 | CASSQAGTRANNEQFF
TRBJ2-7 | TRBV4-1 | CASSQEYRTTYEQYF
TRBJ2-5 | TRBV3-1/TRBV3-2 | CASSQLPGQGKETQYF
TRBJ2-1 | TRBV19 | CASSAKTSHNEQFF
TRBJ1-4 | TRBV19 | CASRDSLLGLGEKLFF
TRBJ1-5 | TRBV5-6 | CASSFYGQEHQPQHF
TRBJ2-5 | TRBV5-1 | CASSWGQGQETQYF
TRBJ2-1 | TRBV27 | CASSLLSSGGYNEQFF
TRBJ2-7 | TRBV3-1/TRBV3-2 | CASSHRAGSISYEQYF
TRBJ1-6 | TRBV5-1 | CASSPQPRANNSPLHF
TRBJ2-5 | TRBV5-1 | CASSLEGGVETQYF
TRBJ2-5 | TRBV19 | CASSPRGTSGSLETQYF
TRBJ2-3 | TRBV2 | CASSGLAGLVQYF
TRBJ1-5 | TRBV28 | CASSSGRGVVQPQHF
TRBJ2-7 | TRBV11-2 | CASSYKRGTSGGGSYEQYF